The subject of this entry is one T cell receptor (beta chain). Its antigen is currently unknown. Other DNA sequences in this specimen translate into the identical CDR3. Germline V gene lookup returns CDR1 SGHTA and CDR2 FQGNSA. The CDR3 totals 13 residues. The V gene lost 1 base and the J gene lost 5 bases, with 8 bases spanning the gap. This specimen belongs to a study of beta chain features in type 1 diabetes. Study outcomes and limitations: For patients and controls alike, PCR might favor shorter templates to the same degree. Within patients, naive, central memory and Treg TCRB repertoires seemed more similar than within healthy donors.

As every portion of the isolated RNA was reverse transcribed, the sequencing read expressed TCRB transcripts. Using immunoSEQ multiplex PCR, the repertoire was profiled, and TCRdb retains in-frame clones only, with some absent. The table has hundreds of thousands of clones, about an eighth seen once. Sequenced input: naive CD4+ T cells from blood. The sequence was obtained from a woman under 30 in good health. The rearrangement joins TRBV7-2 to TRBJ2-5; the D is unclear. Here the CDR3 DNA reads TGTGCCAGCAGCTTAGGCCAGAAGGAGACCCAGTACTTC. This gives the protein CASSLGQKETQYF.